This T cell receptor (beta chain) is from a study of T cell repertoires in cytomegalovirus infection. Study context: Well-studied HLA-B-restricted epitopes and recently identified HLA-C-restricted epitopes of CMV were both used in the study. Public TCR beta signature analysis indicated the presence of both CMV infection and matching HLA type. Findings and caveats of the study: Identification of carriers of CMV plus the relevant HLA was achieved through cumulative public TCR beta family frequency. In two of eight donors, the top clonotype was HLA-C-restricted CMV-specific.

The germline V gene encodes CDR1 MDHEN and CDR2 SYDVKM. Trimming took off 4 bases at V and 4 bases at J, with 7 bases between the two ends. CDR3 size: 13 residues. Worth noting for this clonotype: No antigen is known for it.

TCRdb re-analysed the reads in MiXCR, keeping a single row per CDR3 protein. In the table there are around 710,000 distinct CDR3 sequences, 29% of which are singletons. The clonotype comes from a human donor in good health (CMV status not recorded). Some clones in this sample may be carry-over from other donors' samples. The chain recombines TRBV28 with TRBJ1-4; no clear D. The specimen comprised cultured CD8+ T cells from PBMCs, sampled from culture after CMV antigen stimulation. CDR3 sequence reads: CASSSVDNEKLFF. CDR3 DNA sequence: TGTGCCAGCAGTTCTGTAGATAATGAAAAACTGTTTTTT.